This entry describes one T cell receptor (beta chain). What it recognizes is unknown. The data originate from a study of identical twins. Study findings and constraints: Compared with unrelated sharing, twin-shared out-of-frame alpha sequences had more low-probability sequences. In monozygotic twins, models underestimated the sharing of out-of-frame TCR alpha.

In TCRdb, the 5' RACE reads were re-called with MiXCR into one record per CDR3 protein. The sample contains about 530,000 distinct CDR3 sequences, under 25% of which appear only once. V was trimmed by 4 bases and J by 5 bases, leaving 17 bases between them. The CDR3 runs to 15 residues. Germline lookup yields CDR1 WSHSY and CDR2 SAAADI. The sample also formed part of further work on yellow fever vaccine responses in identical twins.

V is TRBV10-2 and J is TRBJ2-5; tentatively, D is TRBD1 or TRBD2 (6 bases each). The specimen sequenced was CD4+ T cells sorted from blood. The sequence was collected from a woman between 18 and 30 years old in good health. The CDR3 nucleotides read TGCGCCAGCAGTGTAAGGGGGGCAGGACATGAGACCCAGTACTTC. Translating it yields CASSVRGAGHETQYF.